This TCR beta chain was recorded in a study of blood T cell repertoires in COVID-19. TCRdb keeps only in-frame clones here, not all; method: immunoSEQ multiplex PCR. This sample yields about 140,000 clones, of which about 80% are seen a single time; 1.5% to 2% belongs to the top ten. The sequence was collected from a woman younger than 30 who had been exposed to COVID-19. The sequencing input was PBMCs or T cells enriched from blood (not recorded which).

Here the CDR3 reads CSAMDGSNSPLHF. The CDR3 nucleotides are TGCAGCGCCATGGACGGGAGCAATTCACCCCTCCACTTT. This rearrangement joins TRBV29-1 to TRBJ1-6; D not certain. The CDR3 is 13 residues long. V lost 7 bases, J lost 7 bases, and 14 bases lay in between. Germline-derived CDR1 and CDR2 are SQVTM and ANQGSEA. Supplemented by reference TRBV29-1 and TRBJ1-6, the full variable domain reads SAVISQKPSRDICQRGTSLTIQCQVDSQVTMMFWYRQQPGQSLTLIATANQGSEATYESGFVIDKFPISRPNLTFSTLTVSNMSPEDSSIYLCSAMDGSNSPLHFGNGTRLTVT.